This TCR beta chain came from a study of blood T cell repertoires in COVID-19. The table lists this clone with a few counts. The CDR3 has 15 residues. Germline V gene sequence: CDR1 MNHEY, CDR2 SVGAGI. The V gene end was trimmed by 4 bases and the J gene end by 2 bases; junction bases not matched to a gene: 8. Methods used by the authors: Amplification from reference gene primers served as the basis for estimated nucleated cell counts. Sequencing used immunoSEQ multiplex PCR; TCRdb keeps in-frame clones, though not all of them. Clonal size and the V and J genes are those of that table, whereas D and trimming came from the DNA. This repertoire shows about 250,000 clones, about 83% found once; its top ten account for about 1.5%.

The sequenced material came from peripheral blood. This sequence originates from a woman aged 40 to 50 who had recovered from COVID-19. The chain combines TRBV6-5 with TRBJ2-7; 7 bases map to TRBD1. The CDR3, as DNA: TGTGCCAGCAGTTTCGCCCCCCAGGGGGCCTACGAGCAGTACTTC. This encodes CASSFAPQGAYEQYF.